Following are 26 T cell receptor beta chains from one sample sequenced in a study of CXCR3-negative and CXCR3-positive naive CD8 T cells. No antigens are known for them. Overall study results and limits: TRB CDR3s were more hydrophobic in CXCR3-positive than in CXCR3-negative naive cells.

It was by 5' RACE with UMI labels that the TRB cDNA libraries were prepared. TCRdb reprocessed the 5' RACE reads and reports one entry per CDR3 protein, with no DNA. The sample has approximately 90,000 distinct CDR3 sequences; the top ten hold less than 0.6%. The sequenced sample consisted of naive CXCR3+ CD8+ T cells from blood. Documented subset: CD45RO-CCR7+CD27+CD95- naive CD8+ T cells expressing CXCR3 (TNR3+). Receptors were obtained from a human donor in good health. Some clones in this sample may be carry-over from other donors' samples.

The chain employs TRBV10-3 and TRBJ1-2; TCRdb's D call of TRBD1 is untestable without DNA. In germline, CDR1 is ENHRY, CDR2 SYGVKD. The CDR3 spans 11 residues. Here the CDR3 reads CATSAGDGYTF.

This rearrangement joins TRBV4-1 to TRBJ2-7; TCRdb names TRBD1, which stays unverified in the absence of DNA. The germline CDR1 and CDR2 sequences are MGHRA and YSYEKL. The CDR3 extends over 14 amino acids. The CDR3 sequence is CASSQWGGPYEQYF.

This chain connects TRBV27 to TRBJ1-1. CDR1 is MNHEY, CDR2 SMNVEV, per germline (reference sequence). The CDR3 runs 17 residues. The CDR3 reads CASSHRPMGGKNTEAFF.

The rearrangement uses TRBV15 and TRBJ2-3; TCRdb's assignment of TRBD2 cannot be checked, as there is no DNA. This CDR3 region has 14 residues. Germline-derived CDR1 and CDR2 are LNHNV and YYDKDF (reference sequence). CDR3 protein: CATSRERGADTQYF.

The chain carries TRBV4-2 and TRBJ2-7; TCRdb's D call of TRBD2 is untestable without DNA. This CDR3 contains 16 residues. Germline loops: CDR1 LGHNA, CDR2 YNFKEQ. This CDR3 is CASSQERAGLSYEQYF.

This chain links TRBV7-9 with TRBJ2-2; TCRdb's assignment of TRBD1 cannot be checked, as there is no DNA. Germline V gene sequence: CDR1 SEHNR, CDR2 FQNEAQ (reference sequence). This CDR3 contains 15 residues. CDR3 in amino acids: CASSLGDSNTGELFF.

CDR3 loop: CASSFFGLQETQYF. The rearrangement links TRBV28 to TRBJ2-5; with no DNA, the TCRdb D assignment of TRBD2 cannot be verified. Germline V CDR1 and CDR2: MDHEN, SYDVKM. This CDR3 region has 14 residues. Full variable domain (outside the CDR3, taken from reference TRBV28 and TRBJ2-5): DVKVTQSSRYLVKRTGEKVFLECVQDMDHENMFWYRQDPGLGLRLIYFSYDVKMKEKGDIPEGYSVSREKKERFSLILESASTNQTSMYLCASSFFGLQETQYFGPGTRLLVL.

The rearrangement links TRBV12-3 or TRBV12-4 to TRBJ2-2; TCRdb reports TRBD1, a call that lacks DNA to check it against. CDR3 length equals 15 residues. The CDR3 here is CASSFTEGDTGELFF.

The V and J genes are TRBV12-3 or TRBV12-4 and TRBJ2-7; TCRdb returns TRBD1, unconfirmable since there is no DNA. The CDR3 extends over 16 amino acids. The CDR3 spells CASSFKQGGRSYEQYF.

The V call is TRBV7-2, the J call TRBJ2-7; no DNA is available, so the TRBD2 call from TCRdb remains unchecked. The CDR3 has 14 residues. Germline V gene data show CDR1 as SGHTA and CDR2 as FQGNSA. The CDR3 sequence is CASSHPGGPYEQYF.

The chain has TRBV20-1 and TRBJ2-7; the D gene TCRdb calls, TRBD2, cannot be checked with no DNA. CDR1 DFQATT and CDR2 SNEGSKA come from the germline V gene (reference sequence). This CDR3 has 12 residues. CDR3 in amino acids: CSAMGLVPEQYF.

This rearrangement joins TRBV6-5 to TRBJ2-7; TCRdb's D call, TRBD1, is unchecked because there is no DNA. Germline V CDR1 and CDR2: MNHEY, SVGAGI. The CDR3 consists of 16 residues. The CDR3 loop is CASGPVYQSGTYEQYF.

V gene TRBV5-1 combines with J gene TRBJ2-7; TCRdb designates TRBD1, a call that cannot be tested without DNA. CDR1 is SGHRS and CDR2 is YFSETQ in the germline V gene. The CDR3 has 15 amino acids. The CDR3 protein is CASSLSPTPGDEQYF.

V is TRBV4-1 and J is TRBJ2-7; the TCRdb call, TRBD2, lacks DNA for checking. The germline gives CDR1 MGHRA, CDR2 YSYEKL. This CDR3 comprises 13 residues. The CDR3 region is CASSRTSVYEQYF.

The V call is TRBV7-8, the J call TRBJ2-5; TCRdb's assignment of TRBD2 cannot be checked, as there is no DNA. CDR3 size: 15 residues. Germline V gene lookup returns CDR1 SGHVS and CDR2 FQNEAQ. The CDR3 sequence: CASRYGGPTQETQYF.

CDR3 region: CSARGGRGTDTQYF. The rearrangement uses TRBV29-1 and TRBJ2-3; TCRdb's D gene call, TRBD1, goes unchecked for lack of DNA. This CDR3 comprises 14 residues. Germline-derived CDR1 and CDR2 are SQVTM and ANQGSEA.

The chain couples TRBV5-1 to TRBJ2-7. CDR1 and CDR2 from the germline V gene are SGHRS and YFSETQ. There are 14 residues in the CDR3. CDR3 sequence reads: CASSSDRTSYEQYF.

The CDR3 is CAWKWGFEQFF. This sequence joins TRBV30 and TRBJ2-1. Germline V gene lookup returns CDR1 GTSNPN and CDR2 SVGIG (reference sequence). The CDR3 has 11 amino acids.

This chain connects TRBV4-1 to TRBJ2-5; TCRdb's D call, TRBD2, is unchecked because there is no DNA. Germline CDR1 reads MGHRA; CDR2 reads YSYEKL. The CDR3 consists of 12 residues. The CDR3 sequence: CASRGVEETQYF.

V gene TRBV6-6 combines with J gene TRBJ2-2; TCRdb proposes TRBD1, but this gene call is untestable without DNA. The germline V gene has CDR1 MNHNY and CDR2 SVGAGI (reference sequence). The length of the CDR3 is 12 residues. Here the CDR3 reads CASSYGGAELFF.

The chain uses TRBV29-1 and TRBJ2-3; TCRdb's D call of TRBD1 is untestable without DNA. The CDR3 runs 13 residues. From germline, CDR1 is SQVTM and CDR2 ANQGSEA. CDR3 sequence: CSVERGSPDTQYF.

The chain has TRBV12-3 or TRBV12-4 and TRBJ2-4. This CDR3 contains 14 residues. This chain's CDR3 is CASSFILAKNIQYF.

The gene calls are TRBV19 and TRBJ1-2. In germline, CDR1 is LNHDA, CDR2 SQIVND (reference sequence). The CDR3 covers 16 residues. CDR3 sequence reads: CASNPLSQPRLYGYTF.

The chain is built from TRBV4-2 and TRBJ1-1; TCRdb's D gene call, TRBD1, goes unchecked for lack of DNA. The germline gives CDR1 LGHNA, CDR2 YNFKEQ. The CDR3 loop spans 15 amino acids. CDR3 sequence: CASTLDRATDWGAFF.

The chain uses TRBV28 and TRBJ2-1; checking the TCRdb D call of TRBD2 is not possible without DNA. Germline lookup yields CDR1 MDHEN and CDR2 SYDVKM. The CDR3 extends over 17 amino acids. The CDR3 here is CASSLPGLAPTGYEQFF.

The chain recombines TRBV6-6 with TRBJ2-7; the D call from TCRdb, TRBD1, cannot be confirmed without DNA. This CDR3 spans 13 amino acids. Germline CDR1 reads MNHNY; CDR2 reads SVGAGI (reference sequence). CDR3 sequence reads: CASSSSPGSEQYF.